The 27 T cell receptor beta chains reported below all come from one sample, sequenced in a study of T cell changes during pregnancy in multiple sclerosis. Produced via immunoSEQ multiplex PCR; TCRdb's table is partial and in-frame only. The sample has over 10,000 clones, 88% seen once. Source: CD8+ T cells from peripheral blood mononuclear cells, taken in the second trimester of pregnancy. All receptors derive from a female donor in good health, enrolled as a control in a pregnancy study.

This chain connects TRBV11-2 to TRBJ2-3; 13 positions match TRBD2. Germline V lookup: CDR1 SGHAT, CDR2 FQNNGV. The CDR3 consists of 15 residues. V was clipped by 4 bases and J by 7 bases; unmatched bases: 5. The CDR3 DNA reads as TGTGCCAGCAGCTACCCGGGACTAGCGGGGAATACGCAGTATTTT. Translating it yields CASSYPGLAGNTQYF.

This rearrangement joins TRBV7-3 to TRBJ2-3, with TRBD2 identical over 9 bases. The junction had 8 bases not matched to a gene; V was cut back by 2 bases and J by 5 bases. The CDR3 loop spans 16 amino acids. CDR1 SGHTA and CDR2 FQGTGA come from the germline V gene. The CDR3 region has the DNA TGTGCCAGCAGCTTAGGTCGCGGGGGGGCCCGAGATACGCAGTATTTT. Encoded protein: CASSLGRGGARDTQYF.

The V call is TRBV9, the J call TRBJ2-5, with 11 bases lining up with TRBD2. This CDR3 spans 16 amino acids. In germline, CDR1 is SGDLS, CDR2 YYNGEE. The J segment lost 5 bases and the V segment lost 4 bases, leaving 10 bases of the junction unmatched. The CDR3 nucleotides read TGTGCCAGCAGCTCCTTAGCGGGGGGGCCCGGTGAGACCCAGTACTTC. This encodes CASSSLAGGPGETQYF.

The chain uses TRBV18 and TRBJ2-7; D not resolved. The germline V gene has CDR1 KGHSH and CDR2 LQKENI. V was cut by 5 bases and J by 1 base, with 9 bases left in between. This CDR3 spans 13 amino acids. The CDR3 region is CASSSTVSYEQYF. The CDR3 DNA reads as TGTGCCAGCTCATCCACAGTTTCCTACGAGCAGTACTTC.

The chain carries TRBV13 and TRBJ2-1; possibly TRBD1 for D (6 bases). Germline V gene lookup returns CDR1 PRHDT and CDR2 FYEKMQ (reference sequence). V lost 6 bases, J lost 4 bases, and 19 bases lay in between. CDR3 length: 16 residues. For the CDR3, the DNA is TGTGCCAGCAGTCCATACCCGGGACAAAAATACAATGAGCAGTTCTTC. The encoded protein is CASSPYPGQKYNEQFF.

CDR3 nucleotides: TGTGCCAGCAGTTCGGGACTCGCGTACCTCACAGATACGCAGTATTTT. This translates into CASSSGLAYLTDTQYF. The rearrangement links TRBV27 to TRBJ2-3; D may be TRBD2 (6 bases). Trimming cost V 4 bases and J 2 bases, with 16 bases left between them. The CDR3 totals 16 residues. Germline V gene data show CDR1 as MNHEY and CDR2 as SMNVEV (reference sequence).

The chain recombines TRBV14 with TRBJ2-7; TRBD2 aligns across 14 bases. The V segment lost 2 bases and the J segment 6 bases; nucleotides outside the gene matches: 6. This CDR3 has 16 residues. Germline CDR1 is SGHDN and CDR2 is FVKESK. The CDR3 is CASSQPGTSGRGEQYF. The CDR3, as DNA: TGTGCCAGCAGCCAACCCGGGACTAGCGGGAGAGGCGAGCAGTACTTC. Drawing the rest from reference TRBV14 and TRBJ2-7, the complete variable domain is EAGVTQFPSHSVIEKGQTVTLRCDPISGHDNLYWYRRVMGKEIKFLLHFVKESKQDESGMPNNRFLAERTGGTYSTLKVQPAELEDSGVYFCASSQPGTSGRGEQYFGPGTRLTVT.

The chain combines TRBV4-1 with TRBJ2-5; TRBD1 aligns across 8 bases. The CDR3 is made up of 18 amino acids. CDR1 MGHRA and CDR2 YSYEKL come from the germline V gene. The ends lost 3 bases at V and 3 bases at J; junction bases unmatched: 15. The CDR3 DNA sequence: TGCGCCAGCAGCCAGCTCTCGAACAGGGGGTTATCAGAAGAGACCCAGTACTTC. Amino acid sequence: CASSQLSNRGLSEETQYF.

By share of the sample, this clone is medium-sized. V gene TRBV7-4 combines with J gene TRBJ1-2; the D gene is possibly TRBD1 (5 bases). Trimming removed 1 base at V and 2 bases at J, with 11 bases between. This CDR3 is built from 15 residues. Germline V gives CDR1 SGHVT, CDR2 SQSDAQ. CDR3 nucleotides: TGTGCCAGCAGCTTAGTTCCAGGGCCCAACTATGGCTACACCTTC. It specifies CASSLVPGPNYGYTF.

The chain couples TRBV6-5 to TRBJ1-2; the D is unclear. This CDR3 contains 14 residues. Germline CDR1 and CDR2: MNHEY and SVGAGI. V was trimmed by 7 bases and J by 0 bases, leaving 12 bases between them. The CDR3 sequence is CASTSLGANYGYTF. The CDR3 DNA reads TGTGCCAGCACAAGCCTAGGCGCTAACTATGGCTACACCTTC.

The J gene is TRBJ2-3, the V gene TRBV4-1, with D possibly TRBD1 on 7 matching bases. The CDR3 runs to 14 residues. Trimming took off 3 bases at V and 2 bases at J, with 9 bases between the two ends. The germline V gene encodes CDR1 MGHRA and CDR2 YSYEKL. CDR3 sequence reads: CASSQEGATDTQYF. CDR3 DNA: TGCGCCAGCAGCCAGGAGGGGGCCACAGATACGCAGTATTTT.

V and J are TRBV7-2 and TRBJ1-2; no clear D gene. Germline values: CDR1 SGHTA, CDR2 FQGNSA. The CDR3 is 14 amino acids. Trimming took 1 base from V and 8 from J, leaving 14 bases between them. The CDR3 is CASSLDLRGWGYTF. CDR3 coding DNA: TGTGCCAGCAGCTTAGATTTGAGAGGGTGGGGCTACACCTTC.

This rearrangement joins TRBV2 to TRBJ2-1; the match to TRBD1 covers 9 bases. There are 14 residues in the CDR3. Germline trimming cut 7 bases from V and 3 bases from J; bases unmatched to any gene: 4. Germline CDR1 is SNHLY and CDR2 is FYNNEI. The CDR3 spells CASKVGQGYNEQFF. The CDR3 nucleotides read TGTGCCAGCAAAGTGGGACAGGGCTACAATGAGCAGTTCTTC.

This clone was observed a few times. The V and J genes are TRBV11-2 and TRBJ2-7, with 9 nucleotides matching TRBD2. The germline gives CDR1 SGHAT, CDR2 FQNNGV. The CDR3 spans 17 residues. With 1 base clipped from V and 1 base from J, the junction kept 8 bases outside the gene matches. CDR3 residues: CASSLGSGGVHSYEQYF. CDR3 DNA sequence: TGTGCCAGCAGCTTAGGTAGCGGGGGTGTCCATTCCTACGAGCAGTACTTC. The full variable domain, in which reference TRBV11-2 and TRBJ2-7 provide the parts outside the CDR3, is EAGVAQSPRYKIIEKRQSVAFWCNPISGHATLYWYQQILGQGPKLLIQFQNNGVVDDSQLPKDRFSAERLKGVDSTLKIQPAKLEDSAVYLCASSLGSGGVHSYEQYFGPGTRLTVT.

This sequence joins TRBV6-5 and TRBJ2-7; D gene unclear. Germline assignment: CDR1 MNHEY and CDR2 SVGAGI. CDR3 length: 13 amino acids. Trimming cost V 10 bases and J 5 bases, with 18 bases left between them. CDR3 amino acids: CATLLSGIDEQYF. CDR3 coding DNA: TGTGCCACCCTTCTGTCGGGTATAGACGAGCAGTACTTC.

CDR3 in amino acids: CASSHGGPSYEQYF. CDR3 sequence (DNA): TGTGCCAGCAGCCACGGGGGACCGTCCTACGAGCAGTACTTC. The V call is TRBV7-8, the J call TRBJ2-7; possibly TRBD2 for D (6 bases). This CDR3 region has 14 residues. Trimming took 5 bases from V and 1 from J, leaving 12 bases between them. Germline CDR1 is SGHVS and CDR2 is FQNEAQ.

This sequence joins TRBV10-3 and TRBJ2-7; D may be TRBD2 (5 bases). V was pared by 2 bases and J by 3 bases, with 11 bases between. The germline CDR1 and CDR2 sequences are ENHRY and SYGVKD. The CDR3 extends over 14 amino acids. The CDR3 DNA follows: TGTGCCATCAGTGAGCAAGCGGAGCGCTACGAGCAGTACTTC. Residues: CAISEQAERYEQYF.

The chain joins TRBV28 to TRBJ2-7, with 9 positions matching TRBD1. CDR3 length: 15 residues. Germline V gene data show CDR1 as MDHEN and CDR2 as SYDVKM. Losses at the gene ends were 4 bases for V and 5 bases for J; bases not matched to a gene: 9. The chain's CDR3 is CASSSPPGQGDEQYF. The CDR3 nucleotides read TGTGCCAGCAGTTCCCCGCCGGGACAGGGTGACGAGCAGTACTTC. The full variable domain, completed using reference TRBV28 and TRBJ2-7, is DVKVTQSSRYLVKRTGEKVFLECVQDMDHENMFWYRQDPGLGLRLIYFSYDVKMKEKGDIPEGYSVSREKKERFSLILESASTNQTSMYLCASSSPPGQGDEQYFGPGTRLTVT.

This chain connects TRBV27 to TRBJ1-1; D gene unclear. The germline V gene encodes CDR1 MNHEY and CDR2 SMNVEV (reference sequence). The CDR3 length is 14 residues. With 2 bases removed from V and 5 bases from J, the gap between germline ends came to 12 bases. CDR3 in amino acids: CASSLMLGWTEAFF. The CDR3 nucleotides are TGTGCCAGCAGTTTAATGCTGGGCTGGACTGAAGCTTTCTTT.

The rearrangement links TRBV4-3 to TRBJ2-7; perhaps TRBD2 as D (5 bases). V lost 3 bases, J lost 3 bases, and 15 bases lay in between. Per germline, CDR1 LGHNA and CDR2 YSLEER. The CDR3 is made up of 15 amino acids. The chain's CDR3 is CASSQRWTGYYEQYF. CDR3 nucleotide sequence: TGCGCCAGCAGCCAGAGATGGACGGGGTACTACGAGCAGTACTTC.

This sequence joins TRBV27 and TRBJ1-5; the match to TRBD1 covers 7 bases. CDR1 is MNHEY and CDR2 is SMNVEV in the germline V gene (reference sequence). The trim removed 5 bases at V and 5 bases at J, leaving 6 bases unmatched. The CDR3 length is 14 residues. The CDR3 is CASSPEGGHQPQHF. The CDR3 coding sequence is TGTGCCAGCAGTCCCGAAGGGGGCCATCAGCCCCAGCATTTT.

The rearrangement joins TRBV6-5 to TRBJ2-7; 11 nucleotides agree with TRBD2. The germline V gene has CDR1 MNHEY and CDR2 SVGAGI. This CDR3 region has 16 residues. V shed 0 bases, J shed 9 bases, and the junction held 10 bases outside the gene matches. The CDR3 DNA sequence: TGTGCCAGCAGTTACTCCGCATCTAGCGGGAGGAATGTGCAGTACTTC. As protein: CASSYSASSGRNVQYF.

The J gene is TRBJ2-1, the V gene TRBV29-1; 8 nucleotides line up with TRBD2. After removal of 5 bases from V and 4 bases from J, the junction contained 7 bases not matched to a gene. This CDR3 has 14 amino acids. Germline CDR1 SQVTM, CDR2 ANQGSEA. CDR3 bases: TGCAGCGTTCCCGGGACTAGGGGATACAATGAGCAGTTCTTC. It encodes CSVPGTRGYNEQFF.

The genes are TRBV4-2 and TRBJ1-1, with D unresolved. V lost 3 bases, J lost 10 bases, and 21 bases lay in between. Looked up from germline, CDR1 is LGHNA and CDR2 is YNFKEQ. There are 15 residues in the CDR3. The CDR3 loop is CASSQAEGRGGLAFF. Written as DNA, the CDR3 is TGTGCCAGCAGCCAGGCGGAGGGTCGGGGTGGGTTAGCTTTCTTT.

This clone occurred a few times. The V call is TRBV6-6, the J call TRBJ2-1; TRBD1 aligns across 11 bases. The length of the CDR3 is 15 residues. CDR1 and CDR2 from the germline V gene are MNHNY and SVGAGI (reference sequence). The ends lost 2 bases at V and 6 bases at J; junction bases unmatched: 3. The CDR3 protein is CASSYDGTGGNEQFF. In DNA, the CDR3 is TGTGCCAGCAGTTACGACGGGACAGGGGGCAATGAGCAGTTCTTC.

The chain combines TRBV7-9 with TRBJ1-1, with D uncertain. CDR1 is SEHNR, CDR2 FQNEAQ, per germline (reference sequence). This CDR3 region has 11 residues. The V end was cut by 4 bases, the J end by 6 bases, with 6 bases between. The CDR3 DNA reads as TGTGCCAGCAGCTGGGCCCCTGAAGCTTTCTTT. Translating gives CASSWAPEAFF.

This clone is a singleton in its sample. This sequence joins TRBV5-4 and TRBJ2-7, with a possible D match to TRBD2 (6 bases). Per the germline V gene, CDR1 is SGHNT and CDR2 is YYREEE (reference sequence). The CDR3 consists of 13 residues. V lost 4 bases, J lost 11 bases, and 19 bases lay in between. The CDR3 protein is CASSLWDSGVEYF. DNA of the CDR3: TGTGCCAGCAGCCTTTGGGACTCCGGGGTGGAGTACTTC.